The 14 T cell receptor beta chains listed next were all sequenced from one sample in a study of blood T cells in healthy people across ages (dated by TCRdb to about 2015). Receptor amplification or capture employed 5' RACE. Data came from an Illumina HiSeq 2500. A second PCR of about 6 to 11 cycles was performed with a sample-barcoded 5' primer and a J-beta primer mix. TCRdb reprocessing: public reads trimmed at Q25 with fastp, clones called with MiXCR, in-frame beta chains kept. Each entry merges the rows of one CDR3 protein and shows their most common DNA and genes. The sample yields over 950,000 distinct CDR3 sequences; about 53% were counted once. 20% to 25% of the sample is in the top ten clones. The specimen was blood. The source of these receptors is a woman aged 55-69 years in good health.

The rearrangement joins TRBV7-2 to TRBJ2-1, with 11 bases that match TRBD2. V lost 3 bases to trimming and J lost 0 bases; unmatched junction nucleotides: 10. This CDR3 spans 19 amino acids. From germline, CDR1 is SGHTA and CDR2 FQGNSA. As DNA, the CDR3 is TGTGCCAGCAGCTTCGCCGGGACTAGCGGCCGTAGCTCCTACAATGAGCAGTTCTTC. Translated, it gives CASSFAGTSGRSSYNEQFF. The variable domain in full, completed from reference TRBV7-2 and TRBJ2-1, reads GAGVSQSPSNKVTEKGKDVELRCDPISGHTALYWYRQSLGQGLEFLIYFQGNSAPDKSGLPSDRFSAERTGGSVSTLTIQRTQQEDSAVYLCASSFAGTSGRSSYNEQFFGPGTRLTVL.

This clonotype has a handful of counts. V usage is TRBV29-1 and J usage is TRBJ2-3; a weak D match, TRBD2 (5 bases). In germline, CDR1 is SQVTM, CDR2 ANQGSEA. Trimming removed 4 bases from V and 4 bases from J, with 18 bases in between. This CDR3 is built from 15 residues. CDR3 DNA sequence: TGCAGCGTTGCCCAACTAGGTTGGTTTTCAGATACGCAGTATTTT. Translating gives CSVAQLGWFSDTQYF.

The CDR3 DNA follows: TGTGCCATCAGTGAGTCTCTTCCCTACGAGCAGTACTTC. Encoded protein: CAISESLPYEQYF. The V gene is TRBV10-3, the J gene TRBJ2-7; D call uncertain. V was cut by 0 bases and J by 2 bases, with 5 bases left in between. CDR1 is ENHRY, CDR2 SYGVKD, per germline. This CDR3 is built from 13 residues.

This chain connects TRBV3-1 to TRBJ2-1, with D perhaps being TRBD1 or TRBD2 (5 bases each). The germline gives CDR1 LGHDT, CDR2 YNNKEL (reference sequence). The CDR3 spans 15 residues. Trimming removed 0 bases at V and 14 bases at J, with 20 bases between. CDR3 in DNA: TGTGCCAGCAGCCAAGACGTGGGGGTAGACAAGGGGAAGTTCTTC. Translation gives CASSQDVGVDKGKFF.

The rearrangement joins TRBV10-3 to TRBJ2-5, with 7 bases lining up with TRBD2. The CDR3 is 13 residues long. V lost 6 bases, J lost 3 bases, and 4 bases stayed unmatched. Germline CDR1 reads ENHRY; CDR2 reads SYGVKD. The CDR3 is CAIRTLAEETQYF. CDR3 nucleotides: TGTGCCATCAGAACCCTAGCGGAAGAGACCCAGTACTTC.

As regards this clonotype: Mismatch with germline at one junction end may stem from a read error. V usage is TRBV4-1 and J usage is TRBJ1-2, with D perhaps TRBD1 (6 bases). The germline V gene encodes CDR1 MGHRA and CDR2 YSYEKL. This CDR3 region has 14 residues. This CDR3 is CAGSRPGQSYGYTF. CDR3 in DNA: TGCGCCGGCAGCCGCCCGGGACAAAGCTATGGCTACACCTTC.

The chain employs TRBV7-8 and TRBJ1-2; 10 bases are shared with TRBD1. Losses at the gene ends were 1 base for V and 8 bases for J; bases not matched to a gene: 4. CDR1 and CDR2 from the germline V gene are SGHVS and FQNEAQ. The CDR3 consists of 14 residues. CDR3 nucleotides: TGTGCCAGCAGCTTAGAAAGGACAGGGGGAGGCTACACCTTC. Its translation is CASSLERTGGGYTF.

This clonotype was found once. This chain connects TRBV28 to TRBJ2-1; 9 bases map to TRBD2. Germline V CDR1 and CDR2: MDHEN, SYDVKM. The CDR3 is 16 amino acids. After removal of 2 bases from V and 9 bases from J, the junction contained 11 bases not matched to a gene. The CDR3 DNA sequence: TGTGCCAGCAGTTTACCCCAGAGCGGGAGGTACGGTGAGCAGTTCTTC. Protein: CASSLPQSGRYGEQFF.

This clonotype has a single count. The junction differs from germline at one of its ends, possibly a read error. The J gene is TRBJ2-7, the V gene TRBV5-1; 7 positions agree with TRBD2. The end of the DNA aligns better with TRBJ2-4, so the J call may be wrong. Germline CDR1 and CDR2: SGHRS and YFSETQ. The CDR3 contains 15 residues. The CDR3 reads CAGSFAGDVKNIQYF. The CDR3 coding sequence is TGCGCCGGCAGCTTTGCGGGAGACGTCAAAAACATTCAGTACTTC.

The CDR3 coding sequence is TGCGCCAGCAGACTCGAAGGACAGGGGGCTTACAATGAGCAGTTCTTC. It translates to CASRLEGQGAYNEQFF. V gene TRBV4-1 combines with J gene TRBJ2-1; 11 bases fit TRBD1. Germline V gene data show CDR1 as MGHRA and CDR2 as YSYEKL. Trimming took 6 bases from V and 4 from J; bases not matched to a gene: 8. There are 16 residues in the CDR3.

The V and J genes are TRBV29-1 and TRBJ1-2; 10 positions agree with TRBD1. This CDR3 is built from 12 residues. J lost 10 bases, V lost 7 bases, and 9 bases had no gene match. Germline V gene data show CDR1 as SQVTM and CDR2 as ANQGSEA. The CDR3 sequence is CSAKTGGDAYTF. CDR3 nucleotides: TGCAGCGCTAAGACAGGGGGCGACGCCTACACCTTC.

This chain joins TRBV18 and TRBJ2-7; D possibly uses TRBD1 or TRBD2 (7 bases each). Trimming left V 1 base short and J 5 bases short, with 15 bases between. Germline CDR1 reads KGHSH; CDR2 reads LQKENI. This CDR3 is built from 15 residues. The CDR3 loop is CASSPRATGTNEQYF. The CDR3, as DNA: TGTGCCAGCTCACCACGGGCGACAGGGACTAACGAGCAGTACTTC.

The V call is TRBV27, the J call TRBJ1-4, with a possible D match to TRBD1 (6 bases). Looked up from germline, CDR1 is MNHEY and CDR2 is SMNVEV (reference sequence). Trimming shortened V by 11 bases and J by 5 bases, and 12 bases separated the two germline ends. The CDR3 loop spans 12 amino acids. The CDR3 nucleotides are TGTGCCTCCGGGGGCCAGAATGAAAAACTGTTTTTT. Its translation: CASGGQNEKLFF.

The chain has TRBV20-1 and TRBJ1-5; perhaps TRBD1 as D (6 bases). V shed 0 bases and J shed 5 bases, with 11 bases lying between them. The CDR3 loop spans 14 amino acids. Germline CDR1 DFQATT, CDR2 SNEGSKA (reference sequence). The CDR3 DNA reads TGCAGTGCTAGAGACGGCAGGGGTCATCAGCCCCAGCATTTT. Translation: CSARDGRGHQPQHF.